Shown below are 10 T cell receptor beta chains from a single sample sequenced in a study of blood T cells in healthy people across ages. Primers used in a second PCR of roughly 6 to 12 cycles were a sample-barcoded 5' primer and a J-beta primer mix. TCRdb analysed the 5' RACE reads with MiXCR anew, one entry per CDR3 protein. The sample has about 1,500,000 distinct CDR3 sequences, 28% seen once. Source material: blood. The receptors stem from a woman in her thirties in good health.

This clonotype was counted a few times. The chain employs TRBV20-1 and TRBJ1-1; weak D call: TRBD1 (5 bases). Per germline, CDR1 DFQATT and CDR2 SNEGSKA (reference sequence). The CDR3 consists of 14 residues. With 0 bases removed from V and 1 base from J, the gap between germline ends came to 9 bases. CDR3 nucleotide sequence: TGCAGTGCTAGAGATTCGACAGCGAACACTGAAGCTTTCTTT. It codes for CSARDSTANTEAFF.

The V and J genes are TRBV18 and TRBJ2-5, with D uncertain. Looked up from germline, CDR1 is KGHSH and CDR2 is LQKENI. The V gene lost 2 bases and the J gene lost 4 bases, with 11 bases spanning the gap. The length of the CDR3 is 14 residues. The CDR3: CASSPLGDGETQYF. DNA of the CDR3: TGTGCCAGCTCACCATTGGGTGACGGAGAGACCCAGTACTTC.

This clonotype was picked up many times. The CDR3 here is CASSLSGLYGYTF. The CDR3 region has the DNA TGTGCCAGCAGTTTATCAGGGCTCTACGGCTACACCTTC. The V call is TRBV12-3 or TRBV12-4, the J call TRBJ1-2; maybe TRBD1 (5 bases). Trimming removed 2 bases at V and 8 bases at J, with 12 bases between. The CDR3 has 13 amino acids.

Of note for this clonotype: A much larger clone lies one base from this, so it may be a read error. The V call is TRBV7-3, the J call TRBJ2-3; no clear D gene. The CDR3 sequence is 14 residues long. Germline loops: CDR1 SGHTA, CDR2 FQGTGA. The ends were cut back, 1 base at V and 2 bases at J, with 7 bases in the middle. CDR3 bases: TGTGCCAGCAGCTTAAGTACCCACACAGATACGCAGTATTTT. Its translation: CASSLSTHTDTQYF.

The V call is TRBV9, the J call TRBJ2-2; D remains unclear. Trimming removed 2 bases from V and 4 bases from J, with 9 bases in between. This CDR3 has 14 amino acids. Germline V CDR1 and CDR2: SGDLS, YYNGEE. CDR3 in amino acids: CASSVARSTGELFF. CDR3 bases: TGTGCCAGCAGCGTGGCCAGATCCACCGGGGAGCTGTTTTTT. Complete variable domain (other parts from reference TRBV9 and TRBJ2-2): DSGVTQTPKHLITATGQRVTLRCSPRSGDLSVYWYQQSLDQGLQFLIQYYNGEERAKGNILERFSAQQFPDLHSELNLSSLELGDSALYFCASSVARSTGELFFGEGSRLTVL.

The V gene is TRBV6-1, the J gene TRBJ1-1; 8 bases match TRBD1. V shed 3 bases, J shed 6 bases, and the junction held 3 bases outside the gene matches. This CDR3 is 13 amino acids long. CDR1 and CDR2 (germline): MNHNS, SASEGT. The CDR3 bases are TGTGCCAGCAGTGACACGGACAGGGCTGAAGCTTTCTTT. Encoded protein: CASSDTDRAEAFF.

J is TRBJ2-1 and V is TRBV24-1, with 10 bases that match TRBD2. The CDR3 runs to 16 residues. V was clipped by 7 bases and J by 4 bases; unmatched bases: 9. CDR1 and CDR2 (germline): KGHDR, SFDVKD. CDR3 DNA: TGTGCCACCAGGGGGGGAGGAGCGGGGGGGTACAATGAGCAGTTCTTC. It codes for CATRGGGAGGYNEQFF.

The gene calls are TRBV5-1 and TRBJ2-3; TRBD2 matches 7 bases. CDR1 is SGHRS, CDR2 YFSETQ, per germline. J gave up 2 bases and V 4 bases, and 7 bases lay outside the gene matches. This CDR3 is 15 amino acids long. CDR3 nucleotide sequence: TGCGCCAGCAGCCCCCGGGACTACTCCACAGATACGCAGTATTTT. This gives the protein CASSPRDYSTDTQYF.

V and J are TRBV7-2 and TRBJ2-7; no firm D call. The CDR3 has 16 residues. Germline V gives CDR1 SGHTA, CDR2 FQGNSA. V was cut by 5 bases and J by 0 bases, with 17 bases left in between. The CDR3 loop is CASSLGRAPSSYEQYF. The CDR3 nucleotides read TGTGCCAGCAGCCTAGGTCGGGCCCCATCCTCCTACGAGCAGTACTTC.

The rearrangement joins TRBV12-5 to TRBJ2-7; 9 bases line up with TRBD2. The CDR3 runs 20 residues. Germline V CDR1 and CDR2: LGHNT, FRNRAP. Unmatched junction bases numbered 20, after V lost 5 bases and J lost 0 bases. The CDR3 is CASGPSGASGSITNSYEQYF. CDR3 DNA: TGTGCTAGTGGTCCTAGCGGGGCTAGCGGTAGCATAACGAACTCCTACGAGCAGTACTTC.